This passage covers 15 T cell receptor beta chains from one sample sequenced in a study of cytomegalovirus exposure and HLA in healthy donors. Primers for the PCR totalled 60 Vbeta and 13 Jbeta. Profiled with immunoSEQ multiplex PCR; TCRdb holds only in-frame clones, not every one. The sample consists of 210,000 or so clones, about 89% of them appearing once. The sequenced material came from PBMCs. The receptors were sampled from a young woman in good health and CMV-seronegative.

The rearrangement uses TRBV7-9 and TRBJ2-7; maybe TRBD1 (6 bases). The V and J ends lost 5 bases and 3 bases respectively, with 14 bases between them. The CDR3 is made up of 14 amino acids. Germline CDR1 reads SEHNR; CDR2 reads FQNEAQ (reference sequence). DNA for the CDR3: TGTGCCAGCAGCCCCCCGACAGGAGACTACGAGCAGTACTTC. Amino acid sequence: CASSPPTGDYEQYF.

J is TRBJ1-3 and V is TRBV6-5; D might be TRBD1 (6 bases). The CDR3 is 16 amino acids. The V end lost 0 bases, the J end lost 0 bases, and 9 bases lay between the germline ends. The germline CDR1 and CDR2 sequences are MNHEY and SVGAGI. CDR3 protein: CASSYSRTVSGNTIYF. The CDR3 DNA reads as TGTGCCAGCAGTTACTCGAGGACAGTCTCTGGAAACACCATATATTTT.

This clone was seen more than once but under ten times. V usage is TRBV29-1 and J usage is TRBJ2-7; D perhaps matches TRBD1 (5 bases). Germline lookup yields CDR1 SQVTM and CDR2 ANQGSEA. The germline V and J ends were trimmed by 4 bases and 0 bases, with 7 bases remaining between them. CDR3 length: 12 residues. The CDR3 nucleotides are TGCAGCGTTGGCAGGGCCTCCTACGAGCAGTACTTC. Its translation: CSVGRASYEQYF.

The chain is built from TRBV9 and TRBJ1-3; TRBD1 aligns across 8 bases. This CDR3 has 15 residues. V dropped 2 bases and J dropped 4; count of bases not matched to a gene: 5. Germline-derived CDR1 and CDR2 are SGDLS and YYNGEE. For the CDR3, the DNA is TGTGCCAGCAGCGTGACAGGGGCAAACGGAAACACCATATATTTT. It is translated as CASSVTGANGNTIYF.

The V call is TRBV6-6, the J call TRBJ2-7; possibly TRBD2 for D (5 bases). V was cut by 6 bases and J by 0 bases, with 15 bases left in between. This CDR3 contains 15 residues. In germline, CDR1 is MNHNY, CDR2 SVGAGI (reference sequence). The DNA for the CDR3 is TGTGCCAGCAGGAGAGAGAGGGAATTCTCCTACGAGCAGTACTTC. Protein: CASRREREFSYEQYF.

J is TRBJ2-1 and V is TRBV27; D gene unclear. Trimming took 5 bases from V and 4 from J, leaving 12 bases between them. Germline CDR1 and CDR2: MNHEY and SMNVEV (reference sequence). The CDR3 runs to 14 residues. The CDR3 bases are TGTGCCAGCAGTCCCGCCGGTCGATACAATGAGCAGTTCTTC. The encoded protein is CASSPAGRYNEQFF.

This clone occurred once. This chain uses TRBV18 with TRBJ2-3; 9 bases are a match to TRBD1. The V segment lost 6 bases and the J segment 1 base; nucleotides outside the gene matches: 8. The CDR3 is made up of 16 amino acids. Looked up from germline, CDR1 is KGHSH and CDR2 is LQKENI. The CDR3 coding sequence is TGTGCCAGCTCGCTAAGGGGACAGGGAGGCACAGATACGCAGTATTTT. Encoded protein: CASSLRGQGGTDTQYF.

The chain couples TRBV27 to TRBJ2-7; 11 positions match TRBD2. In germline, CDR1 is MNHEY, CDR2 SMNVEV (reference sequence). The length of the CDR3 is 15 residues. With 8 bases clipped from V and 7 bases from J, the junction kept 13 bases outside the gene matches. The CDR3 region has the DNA TGTGCCAGCCATCGAGCCGGGACTAGCGGAAAAGAGCAGTACTTC. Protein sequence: CASHRAGTSGKEQYF.

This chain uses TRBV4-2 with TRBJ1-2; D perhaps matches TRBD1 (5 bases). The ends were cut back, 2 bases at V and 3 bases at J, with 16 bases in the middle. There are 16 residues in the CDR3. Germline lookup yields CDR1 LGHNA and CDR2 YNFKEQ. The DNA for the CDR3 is TGTGCCAGCAGCCAATCACTGGGGCTCTCCGACTATGGCTACACCTTC. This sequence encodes CASSQSLGLSDYGYTF.

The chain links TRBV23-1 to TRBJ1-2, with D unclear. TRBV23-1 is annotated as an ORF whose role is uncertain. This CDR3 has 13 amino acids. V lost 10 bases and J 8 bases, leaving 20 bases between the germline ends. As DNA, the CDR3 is TGCGCCATCCCCTTGTACTTTTCGGTCGGCTACACCTTC. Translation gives CAIPLYFSVGYTF.

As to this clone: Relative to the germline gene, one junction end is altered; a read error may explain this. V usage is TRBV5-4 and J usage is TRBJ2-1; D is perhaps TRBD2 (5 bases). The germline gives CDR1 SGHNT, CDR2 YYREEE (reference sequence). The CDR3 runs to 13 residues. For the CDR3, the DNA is TGTGCCAGCAGCTTGGACCTCGGAGGCGTGCCGATCTTC. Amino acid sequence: CASSLDLGGVPIF.

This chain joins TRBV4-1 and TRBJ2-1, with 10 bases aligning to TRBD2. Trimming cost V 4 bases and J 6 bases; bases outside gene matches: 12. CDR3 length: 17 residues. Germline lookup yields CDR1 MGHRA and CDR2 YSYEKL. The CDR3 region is CASSPTPLAGVGNEQFF. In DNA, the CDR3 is TGCGCCAGCAGCCCTACTCCCCTAGCGGGGGTCGGCAATGAGCAGTTCTTC.

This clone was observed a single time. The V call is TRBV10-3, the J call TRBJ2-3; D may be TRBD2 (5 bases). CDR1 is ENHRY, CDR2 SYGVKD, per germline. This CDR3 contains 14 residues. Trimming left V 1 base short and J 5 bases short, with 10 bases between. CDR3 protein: CAISELGAVDTQYF. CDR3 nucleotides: TGTGCCATCAGTGAGTTAGGAGCGGTAGATACGCAGTATTTT.

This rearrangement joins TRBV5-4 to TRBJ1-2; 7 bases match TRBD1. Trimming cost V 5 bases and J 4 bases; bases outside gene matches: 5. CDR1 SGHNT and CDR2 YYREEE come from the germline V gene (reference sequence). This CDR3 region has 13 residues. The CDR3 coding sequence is TGTGCCAGCAGTAGTGACAGGGCCTATGGCTACACCTTC. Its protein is CASSSDRAYGYTF.

The CDR3 spells CASSIQGNTGELFF. CDR3 nucleotides: TGCGCCAGCAGTATCCAGGGGAACACCGGGGAGCTGTTTTTT. The chain links TRBV10-2 to TRBJ2-2, with D possibly being TRBD1 (5 bases). V lost 5 bases and J 1 base, leaving 8 bases between the germline ends. The CDR3 has 14 amino acids. Germline values: CDR1 WSHSY, CDR2 SAAADI.